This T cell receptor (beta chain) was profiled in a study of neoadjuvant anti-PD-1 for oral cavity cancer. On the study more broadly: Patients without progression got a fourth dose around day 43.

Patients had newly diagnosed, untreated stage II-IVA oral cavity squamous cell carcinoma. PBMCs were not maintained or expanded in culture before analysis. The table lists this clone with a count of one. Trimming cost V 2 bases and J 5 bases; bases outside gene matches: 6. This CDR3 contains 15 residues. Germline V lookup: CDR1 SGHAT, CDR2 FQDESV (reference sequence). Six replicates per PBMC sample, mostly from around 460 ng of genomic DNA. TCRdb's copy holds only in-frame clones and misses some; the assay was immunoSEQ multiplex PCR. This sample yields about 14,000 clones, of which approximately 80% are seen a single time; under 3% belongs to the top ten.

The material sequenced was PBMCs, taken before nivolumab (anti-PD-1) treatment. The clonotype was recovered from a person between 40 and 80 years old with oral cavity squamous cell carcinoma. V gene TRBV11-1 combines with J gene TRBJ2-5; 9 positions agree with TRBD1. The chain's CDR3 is CASSLSGTGSETQYF. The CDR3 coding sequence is TGTGCCAGCAGCTTAAGCGGGACAGGGTCCGAGACCCAGTACTTC.